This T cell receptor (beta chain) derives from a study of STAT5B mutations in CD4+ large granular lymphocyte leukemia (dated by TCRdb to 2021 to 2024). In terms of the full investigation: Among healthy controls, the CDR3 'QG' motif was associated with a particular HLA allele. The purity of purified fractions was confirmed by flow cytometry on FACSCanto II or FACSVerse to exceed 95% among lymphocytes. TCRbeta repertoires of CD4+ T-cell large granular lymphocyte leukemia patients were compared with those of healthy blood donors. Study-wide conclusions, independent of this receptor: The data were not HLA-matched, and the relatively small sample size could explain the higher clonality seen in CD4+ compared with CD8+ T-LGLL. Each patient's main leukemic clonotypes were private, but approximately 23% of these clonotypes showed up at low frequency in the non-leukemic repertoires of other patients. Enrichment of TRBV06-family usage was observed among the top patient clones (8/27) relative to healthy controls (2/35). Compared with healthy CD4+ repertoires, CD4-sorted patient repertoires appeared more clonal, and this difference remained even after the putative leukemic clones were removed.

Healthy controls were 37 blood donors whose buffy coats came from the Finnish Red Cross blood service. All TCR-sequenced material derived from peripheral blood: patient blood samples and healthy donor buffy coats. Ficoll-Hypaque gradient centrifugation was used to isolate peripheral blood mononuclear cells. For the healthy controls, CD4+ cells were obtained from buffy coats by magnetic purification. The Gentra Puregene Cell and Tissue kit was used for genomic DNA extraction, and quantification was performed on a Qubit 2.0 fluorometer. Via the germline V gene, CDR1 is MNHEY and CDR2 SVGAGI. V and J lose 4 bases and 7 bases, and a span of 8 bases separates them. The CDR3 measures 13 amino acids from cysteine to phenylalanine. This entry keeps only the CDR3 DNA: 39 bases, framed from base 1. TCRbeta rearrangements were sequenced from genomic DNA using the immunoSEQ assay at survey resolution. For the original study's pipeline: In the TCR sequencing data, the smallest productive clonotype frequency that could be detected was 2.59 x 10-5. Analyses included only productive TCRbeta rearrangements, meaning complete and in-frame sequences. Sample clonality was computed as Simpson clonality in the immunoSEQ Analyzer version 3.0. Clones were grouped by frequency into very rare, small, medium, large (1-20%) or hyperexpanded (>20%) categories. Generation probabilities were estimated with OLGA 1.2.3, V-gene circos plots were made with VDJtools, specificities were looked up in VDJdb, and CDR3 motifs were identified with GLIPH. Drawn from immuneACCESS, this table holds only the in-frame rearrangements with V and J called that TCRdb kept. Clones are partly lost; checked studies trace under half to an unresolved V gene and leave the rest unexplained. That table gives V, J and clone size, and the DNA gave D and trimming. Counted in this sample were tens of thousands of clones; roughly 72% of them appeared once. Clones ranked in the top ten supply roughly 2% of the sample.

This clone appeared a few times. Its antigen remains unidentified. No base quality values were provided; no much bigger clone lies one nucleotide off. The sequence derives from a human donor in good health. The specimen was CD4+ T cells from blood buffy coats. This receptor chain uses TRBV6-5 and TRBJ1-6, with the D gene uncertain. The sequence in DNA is TGTGCCAGCAGTTCTGACTTCAATTCACCCCTCCACTTT. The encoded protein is CASSSDFNSPLHF.